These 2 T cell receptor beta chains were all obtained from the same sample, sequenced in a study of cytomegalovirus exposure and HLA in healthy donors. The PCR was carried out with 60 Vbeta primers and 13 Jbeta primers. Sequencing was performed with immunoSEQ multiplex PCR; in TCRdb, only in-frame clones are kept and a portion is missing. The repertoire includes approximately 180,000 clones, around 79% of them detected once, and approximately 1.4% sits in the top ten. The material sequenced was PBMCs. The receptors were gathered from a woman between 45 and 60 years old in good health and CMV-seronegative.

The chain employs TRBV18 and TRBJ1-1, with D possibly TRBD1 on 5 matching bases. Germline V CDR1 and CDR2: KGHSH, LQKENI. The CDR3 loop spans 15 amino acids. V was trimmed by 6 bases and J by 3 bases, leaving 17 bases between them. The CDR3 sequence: CASSETGGLYTEAFF. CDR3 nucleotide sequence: TGTGCCAGCTCCGAAACAGGAGGGCTTTACACTGAAGCTTTCTTT.

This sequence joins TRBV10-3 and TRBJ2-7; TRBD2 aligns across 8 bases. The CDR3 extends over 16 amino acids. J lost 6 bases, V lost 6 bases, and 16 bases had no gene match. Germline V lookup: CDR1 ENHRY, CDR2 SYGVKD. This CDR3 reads CAISDAGEAGVGEQYF. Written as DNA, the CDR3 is TGTGCCATCAGCGACGCGGGGGAAGCGGGAGTTGGCGAGCAGTACTTC.